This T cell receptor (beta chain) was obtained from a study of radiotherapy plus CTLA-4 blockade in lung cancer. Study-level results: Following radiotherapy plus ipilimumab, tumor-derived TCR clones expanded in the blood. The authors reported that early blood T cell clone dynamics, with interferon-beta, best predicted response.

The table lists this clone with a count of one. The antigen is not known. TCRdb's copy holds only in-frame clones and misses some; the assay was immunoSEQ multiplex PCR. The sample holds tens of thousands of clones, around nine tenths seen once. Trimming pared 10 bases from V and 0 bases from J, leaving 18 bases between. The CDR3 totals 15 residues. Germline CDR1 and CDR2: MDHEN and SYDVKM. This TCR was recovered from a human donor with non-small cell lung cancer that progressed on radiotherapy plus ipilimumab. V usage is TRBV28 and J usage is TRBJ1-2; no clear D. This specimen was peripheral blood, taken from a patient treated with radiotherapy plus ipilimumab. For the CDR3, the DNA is TGTGCCACATTAAAAGGTGGGCCAGCTAACTATGGCTACACCTTC. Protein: CATLKGGPANYGYTF.